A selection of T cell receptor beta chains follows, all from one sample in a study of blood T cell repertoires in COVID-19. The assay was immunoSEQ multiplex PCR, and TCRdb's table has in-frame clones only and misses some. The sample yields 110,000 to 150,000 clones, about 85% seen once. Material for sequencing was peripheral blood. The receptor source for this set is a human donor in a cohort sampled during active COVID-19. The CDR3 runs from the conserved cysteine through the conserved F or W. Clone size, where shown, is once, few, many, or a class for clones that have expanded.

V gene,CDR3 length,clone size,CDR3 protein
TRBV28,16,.,CASSGTGALAHEKLFF
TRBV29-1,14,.,CSVVRDRRSYEQYF
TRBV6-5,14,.,CASRDRGGTGELFF
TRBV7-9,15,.,CASSQTQGNNSPLHF
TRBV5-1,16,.,CASRVGTGGWGTEAFF
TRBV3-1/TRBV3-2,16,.,CASSQEASGRRYGYTF
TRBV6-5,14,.,CASRNRGLYETQYF
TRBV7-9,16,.,CASSLSGQGAGTEAFF
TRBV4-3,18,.,CASSQDGPSLSGANVLTF
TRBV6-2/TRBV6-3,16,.,CASSYSPRDGSYEQYF
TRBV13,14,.,CASSPRTSRYEQYF
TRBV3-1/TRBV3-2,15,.,CASSQGLAGSNEQFF
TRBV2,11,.,CASSAEETQYF
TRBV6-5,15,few,CASSSKRTITDTQYF
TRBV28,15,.,CASSFGGARNYGYTF
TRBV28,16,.,CASSRYSGGAYNEQFF
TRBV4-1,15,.,CASSQDPESGTEAFF
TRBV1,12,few,CTSRDTQRGYTF
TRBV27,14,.,CASSFWGGENIQYF
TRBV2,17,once,CASSEGRGGQGPLEQYF
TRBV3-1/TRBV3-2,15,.,CASSPGVGGNEKLFF
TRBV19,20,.,CASSMSGAAGHPSGANVLTF
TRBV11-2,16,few,CASSLDLGLAGHEQYF
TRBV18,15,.,CASSAEGPQQETQYF
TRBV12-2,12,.,CASRRSSREAFF
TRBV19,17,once,CASSIVGGQRMNTEAFF
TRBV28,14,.,CASSSGTIQETQYF
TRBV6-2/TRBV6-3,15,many,CASSLYGKYTGELFF
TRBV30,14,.,CAWSVRWGGEKLFF
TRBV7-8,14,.,CASSSFRGSTEAFF
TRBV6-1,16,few,CASSDRQGAAGTEAFF
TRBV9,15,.,CASGRTGGSTDTQYF
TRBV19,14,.,CASSWSRGVGEQYF
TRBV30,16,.,CAFQGGQGAEGTEAFF
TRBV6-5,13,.,CASSRSRTGGQFF
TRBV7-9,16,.,CASSARSRAGANVLTF
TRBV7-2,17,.,CASSLTVRLRGGNEQFF
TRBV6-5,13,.,CASSRRDNNEQFF
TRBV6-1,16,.,CASSAAGGASNQPQHF
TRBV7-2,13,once,CASTLQYRDGYTF
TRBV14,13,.,CASSQGTGDRYTF
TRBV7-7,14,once,CASSLSGRNNEQFF
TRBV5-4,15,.,CASSLGTSGRPEQYF
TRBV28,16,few,CASSPPSRDRGVEQYF
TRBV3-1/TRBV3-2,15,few,CASSQGLAGVETQYF
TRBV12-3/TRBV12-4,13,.,CASRGGSNTEAFF
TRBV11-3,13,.,CASSSGQGSEQYF
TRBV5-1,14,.,CASSLGLGNYEQYF
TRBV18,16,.,CASSPLPRDSGNTIYF
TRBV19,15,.,CASSDRTSGIDEQFF
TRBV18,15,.,CASSPPSSGQETQYF
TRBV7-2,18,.,CASSLVPLSGPQAHEQYF
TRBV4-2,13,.,CASIPNRGTEAFF
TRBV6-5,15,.,CASSYEGGAGTEAFF
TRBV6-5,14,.,CASDDRGRGETQYF
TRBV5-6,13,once,CASSLDINYGYTF
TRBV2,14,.,CASSAAGRWKGYTF
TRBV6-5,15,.,CASSSDRGRLETQYF